Below, 28 T cell receptor beta chains from the same sample are listed, as sequenced in a study of patients and donors after allogeneic stem cell transplantation. TCRdb reprocessed the RT-PCR reads via MiXCR and lists one record per CDR3 protein. This sample has 40,000 to 45,000 distinct CDR3 sequences, with more than 30% found just once. The sequenced material came from blood, either unsorted or a sorted T cell fraction (not recorded which). The receptors here all came from a human donor who was either an allogeneic HSCT recipient or a stem cell or donor lymphocyte infusion donor (not recorded which). It is not recorded whose cells these are; they may come from a transplant donor.

In this sample, this clonotype turned up many times. V and J are TRBV27 and TRBJ1-6; no clear D gene. The ends were cut back, 7 bases at V and 0 bases at J, with 13 bases in the middle. This CDR3 comprises 16 residues. Germline V CDR1 and CDR2: MNHEY, SMNVEV (reference sequence). CDR3 in DNA: TGTGCCAGCACCCGTACAGTGAACTCCTATAATTCACCCCTCCACTTT. Amino acids: CASTRTVNSYNSPLHF.

The table lists this clonotype with many counts. Germline and junction disagree at one end, which may indicate a read error. The genes are TRBV11-2 and TRBJ1-2; D is undetermined. CDR3 size: 12 residues. CDR1 SGHAT and CDR2 FQNNGV come from the germline V gene. DNA of the CDR3: TGTGCCAGCAGCTCATACCCTTACGGCTACACTTTC. It translates to CASSSYPYGYTF.

This clonotype was observed at least ten times. The chain uses TRBV29-1 and TRBJ1-4; D gene unclear. The germline V gene has CDR1 SQVTM and CDR2 ANQGSEA. Trimming removed 4 bases from V and 4 bases from J, with 10 bases in between. The CDR3 runs 13 residues. CDR3 nucleotides: TGCAGCGTTGGTCCAGGCTTTAATGAAAAACTGTTTTTT. Translation: CSVGPGFNEKLFF.

This clonotype was detected a few times. This chain connects TRBV20-1 to TRBJ2-5; D may be TRBD1 (6 bases). Trimming stripped 6 bases from V and 2 bases from J, with 13 bases between. Per the germline V gene, CDR1 is DFQATT and CDR2 is SNEGSKA (reference sequence). This CDR3 has 13 residues. The CDR3 sequence: CSAYSTGQETQYF. In DNA, the CDR3 is TGCAGTGCCTATTCGACAGGTCAAGAGACCCAGTACTTC.

The sample holds many counts of this clonotype. The CDR3 nucleotides read TGTGCCAGCAGCTCTGGCACTGAAGCTTTCTTT. Amino acids: CASSSGTEAFF. The rearrangement uses TRBV7-9 and TRBJ1-1; no firm D call. CDR1 and CDR2 from the germline V gene are SEHNR and FQNEAQ (reference sequence). V lost 4 bases and J 4 bases, leaving 4 bases between the germline ends. This CDR3 region has 11 residues.

This chain links TRBV2 with TRBJ2-1; D is ambiguous. The CDR3 covers 13 residues. The germline CDR1 and CDR2 sequences are SNHLY and FYNNEI. The germline V and J ends were trimmed by 7 bases and 8 bases, with 15 bases remaining between them. This chain's CDR3 is CASIPWPGDEQFF. CDR3 coding DNA: TGTGCCAGCATTCCCTGGCCTGGAGATGAGCAGTTCTTC.

This clonotype showed up just a few times. The chain joins TRBV7-9 to TRBJ1-1; 9 bases match TRBD1. Germline CDR1 is SEHNR and CDR2 is FQNEAQ (reference sequence). This CDR3 region has 15 residues. J gave up 1 base and V 3 bases, and 3 bases lay outside the gene matches. CDR3 DNA sequence: TGTGCCAGCAGCTTCTGGACAGGGGCGAACACTGAAGCTTTCTTT. Encoded protein: CASSFWTGANTEAFF.

This clonotype turned up a few times. J is TRBJ2-7 and V is TRBV27, with a weak D call TRBD2 (5 bases). Trimming removed 5 bases from V and 6 bases from J, with 14 bases in between. Germline lookup yields CDR1 MNHEY and CDR2 SMNVEV (reference sequence). The CDR3 is 13 amino acids. The CDR3 region is CASSPTVAGEQYF. The CDR3 nucleotides are TGTGCCAGCAGTCCGACGGTGGCGGGCGAGCAGTACTTC.

The CDR3 DNA follows: TGCGCCAGCAGCCTTCCAGGGGACACTGAAGCTTTCTTT. This encodes CASSLPGDTEAFF. This chain joins TRBV5-1 and TRBJ1-1, with D possibly TRBD1 on 6 matching bases. The length of the CDR3 is 13 residues. Trimming stripped 4 bases from V and 3 bases from J, with 10 bases between. The germline CDR1 and CDR2 sequences are SGHRS and YFSETQ.

J is TRBJ2-7 and V is TRBV4-1, with D perhaps given as TRBD1 or TRBD2 (6 bases each). Germline loops: CDR1 MGHRA, CDR2 YSYEKL. The V end was cut by 3 bases, the J end by 2 bases, with 14 bases between. This CDR3 comprises 15 residues. Here the CDR3 DNA reads TGCGCCAGCAGCCATGTATCCGGGGGCGCCTACGAGCAGTACTTC. This translates into CASSHVSGGAYEQYF.

The chain recombines TRBV11-1 with TRBJ2-4; D ambiguous. Deletions cut 5 bases from V and 8 bases from J, with 10 bases between. The CDR3 length is 12 residues. Germline V gene lookup returns CDR1 SGHAT and CDR2 FQDESV (reference sequence). CDR3 in amino acids: CASSPNRDIQYF. CDR3 in DNA: TGTGCCAGCAGCCCAAATAGGGACATTCAGTACTTC.

V and J are TRBV3-1 and TRBJ2-5, with 9 positions matching TRBD2. V shed 3 bases, J shed 0 bases, and the junction held 2 bases outside the gene matches. Germline V gene data show CDR1 as LGHDT and CDR2 as YNNKEL (reference sequence). There are 15 residues in the CDR3. The CDR3 DNA reads as TGTGCCAGCAGCCATCTAGCGGGATACCAAGAGACCCAGTACTTC. This gives the protein CASSHLAGYQETQYF.

The chain joins TRBV12-3 or TRBV12-4 to TRBJ1-5; 7 nucleotides agree with TRBD1. The CDR3 has 15 amino acids. The V gene end was trimmed by 3 bases and the J gene end by 7 bases; junction bases not matched to a gene: 9. This CDR3 reads CASSFPTGSDQPQHF. The CDR3 DNA is TGTGCCAGCAGTTTTCCGACAGGGAGTGACCAGCCCCAGCATTTT.

The chain links TRBV7-8 to TRBJ1-2, with 10 positions matching TRBD1. The germline CDR1 and CDR2 sequences are SGHVS and FQNEAQ. The V segment lost 3 bases and the J segment 8 bases; nucleotides outside the gene matches: 6. This CDR3 comprises 14 residues. The CDR3 region is CASSFPGTGVGYTF. Here the CDR3 DNA reads TGTGCCAGCAGCTTCCCCGGGACAGGGGTCGGCTACACCTTC.

In this sample, this clonotype turned up many times. This rearrangement joins TRBV28 to TRBJ1-5; 10 bases map to TRBD1. This CDR3 contains 14 residues. Germline V gives CDR1 MDHEN, CDR2 SYDVKM. The ends lost 10 bases at V and 6 bases at J; junction bases unmatched: 9. The DNA for the CDR3 is TGTGCCATCTCTCTTGGACAGGGGGGTCAGCCCCAGCATTTT. This gives the protein CAISLGQGGQPQHF.

This clonotype was counted ten times or more. The chain joins TRBV12-3 or TRBV12-4 to TRBJ1-1, with D hard to call. The CDR3 is 13 amino acids. V lost 3 bases, J lost 4 bases, and 9 bases lay in between. The CDR3 DNA is TGTGCCAGCAGTTTGAGAGGAATCACTGAAGCTTTCTTT. This sequence encodes CASSLRGITEAFF.

This clonotype was observed a few times. The rearrangement joins TRBV20-1 to TRBJ2-1; 7 bases agree with TRBD2. The CDR3 has 15 amino acids. Losses at the gene ends were 0 bases for V and 2 bases for J; bases not matched to a gene: 4. CDR1 DFQATT and CDR2 SNEGSKA come from the germline V gene (reference sequence). The CDR3 loop reads CSARDPSGTYNEQFF. The CDR3, as DNA: TGCAGTGCTAGAGATCCTAGCGGCACCTACAATGAGCAGTTCTTC.

This clonotype was counted ten times or more. J is TRBJ2-2 and V is TRBV12-3 or TRBV12-4; D not resolved. V was clipped by 7 bases and J by 1 base, with 13 bases between them. The length of the CDR3 is 15 residues. The CDR3 is CASTPPQMNTGELFF. CDR3 nucleotide sequence: TGTGCCAGCACCCCCCCACAGATGAACACCGGGGAGCTGTTTTTT.

This chain links TRBV20-1 with TRBJ2-2; 9 bases line up with TRBD1. V was pared by 0 bases and J by 6 bases, with 2 bases of the junction left unmatched. The CDR3 is 14 residues long. The germline V gene has CDR1 DFQATT and CDR2 SNEGSKA (reference sequence). The CDR3 bases are TGCAGTGCTAGAGATGGACAGGGGTCCGGGGAGCTGTTTTTT. This gives the protein CSARDGQGSGELFF.

The sample holds a few counts of this clonotype. The chain uses TRBV5-1 and TRBJ1-4; the match to TRBD1 covers 9 bases. CDR1 SGHRS and CDR2 YFSETQ come from the germline V gene. The CDR3 has 14 amino acids. V lost 4 bases to trimming and J lost 4 bases; unmatched junction nucleotides: 2. CDR3 DNA sequence: TGCGCCAGCAGCCGGGGACAGGGTAATGAAAAACTGTTTTTT. Residues: CASSRGQGNEKLFF.

The V gene is TRBV9, the J gene TRBJ1-6; possible D gene TRBD1, 6 bases. Germline V lookup: CDR1 SGDLS, CDR2 YYNGEE. The V gene lost 0 bases and the J gene lost 6 bases, with 10 bases spanning the gap. The CDR3 has 15 amino acids. The CDR3 DNA reads TGTGCCAGCAGCGTAGAAACAGGGTTTAATTCACCCCTCCACTTT. Encoded protein: CASSVETGFNSPLHF.

This sequence joins TRBV12-3 or TRBV12-4 and TRBJ2-7, with 9 bases aligning to TRBD1. V trimming: 7 bases; J trimming: 0 bases; junction bases outside the gene matches: 4. This CDR3 has 14 residues. The CDR3, as DNA: TGTGCCAGCACCTTACAGGGGGCCTCCTACGAGCAGTACTTC. Its translation: CASTLQGASYEQYF.

V gene TRBV18 combines with J gene TRBJ2-4; D is uncertain. Per the germline V gene, CDR1 is KGHSH and CDR2 is LQKENI. V was shortened by 3 bases and J by 3 bases, with 9 bases between the two germline ends. There are 14 residues in the CDR3. The CDR3, as DNA: TGTGCCAGCTCACCGATCATGAGCAAAAACATTCAGTACTTC. This translates into CASSPIMSKNIQYF.

This clonotype was seen a handful of times. The chain employs TRBV10-3 and TRBJ2-3, with 10 bases identical to TRBD2. With V trimmed by 10 bases and J by 2 bases, 6 bases remained unmatched. This CDR3 region has 14 residues. Germline CDR1 ENHRY, CDR2 SYGVKD. Written as DNA, the CDR3 is TGTGCCAGCCGGACTAGCGGCTACACAGATACGCAGTATTTT. Protein sequence: CASRTSGYTDTQYF.

The genes are TRBV9 and TRBJ1-2; D might be TRBD1 (6 bases). V was cut by 0 bases and J by 4 bases, with 10 bases left in between. CDR1 SGDLS and CDR2 YYNGEE come from the germline V gene. This CDR3 contains 14 residues. The CDR3 here is CASSVVGQPYGYTF. CDR3 sequence (DNA): TGTGCCAGCAGCGTAGTAGGACAGCCCTATGGCTACACCTTC.

The rearrangement joins TRBV29-1 to TRBJ2-3; D gene uncertain. CDR1 and CDR2 (germline): SQVTM, ANQGSEA. The ends were cut back, 0 bases at V and 8 bases at J, with 0 bases in the middle. The CDR3 loop spans 9 amino acids. CDR3 bases: TGCAGCGTTGAAGATACGCAGTATTTT. It is translated as CSVEDTQYF.

This clonotype occurred a few times. The chain links TRBV12-3 or TRBV12-4 to TRBJ2-2; 9 bases agree with TRBD1. The ends lost 7 bases at V and 2 bases at J; junction bases unmatched: 5. The CDR3 runs 15 residues. The DNA of the CDR3 is TGTGCCAGCATCACGGGACAGGGAAACACCGGGGAGCTGTTTTTT. Amino acids: CASITGQGNTGELFF.

The chain joins TRBV18 to TRBJ2-7, with TRBD1 identical over 8 bases. The CDR3 covers 13 residues. Per germline, CDR1 KGHSH and CDR2 LQKENI. Losses at the gene ends were 3 bases for V and 4 bases for J; bases not matched to a gene: 2. CDR3 residues: CASSPQGAYEQYF. In DNA form, the CDR3 reads TGTGCCAGCTCACCCCAGGGGGCTTACGAGCAGTACTTC. The entire variable domain, with the rest obtained from reference TRBV18 and TRBJ2-7, is as follows: NAGVMQNPRHLVRRRGQEARLRCSPMKGHSHVYWYRQLPEEGLKFMVYLQKENIIDESGMPKERFSAEFPKEGPSILRIQQVVRGDSAAYFCASSPQGAYEQYFGPGTRLTVT.